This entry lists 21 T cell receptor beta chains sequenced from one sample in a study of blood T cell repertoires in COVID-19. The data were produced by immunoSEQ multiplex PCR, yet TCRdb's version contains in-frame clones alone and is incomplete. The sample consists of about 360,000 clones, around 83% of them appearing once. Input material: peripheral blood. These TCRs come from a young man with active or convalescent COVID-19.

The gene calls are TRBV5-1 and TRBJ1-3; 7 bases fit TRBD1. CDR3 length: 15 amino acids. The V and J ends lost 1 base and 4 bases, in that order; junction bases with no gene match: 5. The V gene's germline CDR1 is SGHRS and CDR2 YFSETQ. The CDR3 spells CASSLMGQLGNTIYF. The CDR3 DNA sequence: TGCGCCAGCAGCTTGATGGGACAGCTAGGAAACACCATATATTTT.

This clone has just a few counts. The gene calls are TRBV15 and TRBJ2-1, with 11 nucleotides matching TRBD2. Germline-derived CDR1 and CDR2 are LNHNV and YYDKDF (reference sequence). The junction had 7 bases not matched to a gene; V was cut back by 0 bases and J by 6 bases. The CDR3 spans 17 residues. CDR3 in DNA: TGTGCCACCAGCAGAGATAAATGGACTAGCGGGTCCAATGAGCAGTTCTTC. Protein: CATSRDKWTSGSNEQFF.

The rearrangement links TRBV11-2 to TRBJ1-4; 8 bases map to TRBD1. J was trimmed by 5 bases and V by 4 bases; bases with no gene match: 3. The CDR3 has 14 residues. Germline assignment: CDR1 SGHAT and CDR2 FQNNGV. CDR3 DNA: TGTGCCAGCAGCTACAGGGGGATAAATGAAAAACTGTTTTTT. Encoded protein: CASSYRGINEKLFF.

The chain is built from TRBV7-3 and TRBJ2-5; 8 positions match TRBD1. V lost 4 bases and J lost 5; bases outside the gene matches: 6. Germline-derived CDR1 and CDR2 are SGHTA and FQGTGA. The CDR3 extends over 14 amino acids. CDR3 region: CASSSDREAETQYF. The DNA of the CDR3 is TGTGCCAGCAGCTCGGACAGGGAAGCCGAGACCCAGTACTTC.

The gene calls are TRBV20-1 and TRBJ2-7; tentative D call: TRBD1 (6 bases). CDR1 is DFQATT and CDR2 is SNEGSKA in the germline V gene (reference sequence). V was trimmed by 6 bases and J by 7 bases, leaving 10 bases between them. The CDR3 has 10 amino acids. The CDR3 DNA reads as TGCAGTGCAGGGGGTAGGGAGCAGTACTTC. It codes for CSAGGREQYF.

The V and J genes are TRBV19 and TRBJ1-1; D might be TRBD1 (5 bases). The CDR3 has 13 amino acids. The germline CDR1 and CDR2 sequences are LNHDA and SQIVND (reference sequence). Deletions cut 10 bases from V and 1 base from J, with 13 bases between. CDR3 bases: TGTGCCACCTCTTGGGGCACGAACACTGAAGCTTTCTTT. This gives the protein CATSWGTNTEAFF.

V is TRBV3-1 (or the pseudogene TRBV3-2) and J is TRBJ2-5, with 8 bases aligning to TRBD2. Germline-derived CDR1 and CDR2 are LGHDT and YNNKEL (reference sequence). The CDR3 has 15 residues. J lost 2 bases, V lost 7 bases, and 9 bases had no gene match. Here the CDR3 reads CASTFGGGPQETQYF. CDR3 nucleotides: TGTGCCAGCACTTTTGGCGGGGGGCCTCAAGAGACCCAGTACTTC.

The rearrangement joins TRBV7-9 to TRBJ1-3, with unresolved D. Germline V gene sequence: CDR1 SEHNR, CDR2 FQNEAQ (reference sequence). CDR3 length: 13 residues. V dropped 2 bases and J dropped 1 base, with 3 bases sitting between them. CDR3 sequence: CASSLISGNTIYF. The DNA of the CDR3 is TGTGCCAGCAGCTTAATATCTGGAAACACCATATATTTT.

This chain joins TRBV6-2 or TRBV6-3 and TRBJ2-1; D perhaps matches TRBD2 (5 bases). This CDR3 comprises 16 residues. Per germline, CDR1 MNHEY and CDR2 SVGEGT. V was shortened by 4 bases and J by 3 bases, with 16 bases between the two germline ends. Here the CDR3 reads CASSSRTSPIYNEQFF. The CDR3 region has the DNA TGTGCCAGCAGTTCACGGACTTCGCCTATCTACAATGAGCAGTTCTTC.

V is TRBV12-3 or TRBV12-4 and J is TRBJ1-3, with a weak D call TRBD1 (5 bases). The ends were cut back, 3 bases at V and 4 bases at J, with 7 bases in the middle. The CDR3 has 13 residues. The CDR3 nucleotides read TGTGCCAGCAGTTTGGGACTGGGAAACACCATATATTTT. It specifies CASSLGLGNTIYF.

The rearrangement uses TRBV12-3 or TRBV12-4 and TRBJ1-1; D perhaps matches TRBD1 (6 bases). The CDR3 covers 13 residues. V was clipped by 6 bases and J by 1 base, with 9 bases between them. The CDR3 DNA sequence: TGTGCCAGCAGGGACAGTTGGAACACTGAAGCTTTCTTT. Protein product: CASRDSWNTEAFF.

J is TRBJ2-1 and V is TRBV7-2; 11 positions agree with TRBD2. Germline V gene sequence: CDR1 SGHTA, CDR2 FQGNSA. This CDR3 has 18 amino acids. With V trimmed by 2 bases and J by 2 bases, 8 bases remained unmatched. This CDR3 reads CASSLMASGGMAYNEQFF. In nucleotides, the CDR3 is TGTGCCAGCAGCTTAATGGCTAGCGGGGGGATGGCCTACAATGAGCAGTTCTTC. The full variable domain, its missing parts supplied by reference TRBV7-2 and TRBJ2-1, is GAGVSQSPSNKVTEKGKDVELRCDPISGHTALYWYRQSLGQGLEFLIYFQGNSAPDKSGLPSDRFSAERTGGSVSTLTIQRTQQEDSAVYLCASSLMASGGMAYNEQFFGPGTRLTVL.

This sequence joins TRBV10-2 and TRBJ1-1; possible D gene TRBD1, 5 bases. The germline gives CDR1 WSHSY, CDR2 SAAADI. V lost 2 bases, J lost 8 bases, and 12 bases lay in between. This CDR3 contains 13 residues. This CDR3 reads CASSEGGVPEAFF. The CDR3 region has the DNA TGCGCCAGCAGTGAGGGGGGGGTCCCCGAAGCTTTCTTT.

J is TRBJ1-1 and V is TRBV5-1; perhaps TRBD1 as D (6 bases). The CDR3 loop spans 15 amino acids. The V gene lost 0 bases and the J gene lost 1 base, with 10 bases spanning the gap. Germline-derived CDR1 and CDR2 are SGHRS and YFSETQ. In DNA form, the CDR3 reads TGCGCCAGCAGCTTGGTAGGGGGTACGAACACTGAAGCTTTCTTT. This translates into CASSLVGGTNTEAFF.

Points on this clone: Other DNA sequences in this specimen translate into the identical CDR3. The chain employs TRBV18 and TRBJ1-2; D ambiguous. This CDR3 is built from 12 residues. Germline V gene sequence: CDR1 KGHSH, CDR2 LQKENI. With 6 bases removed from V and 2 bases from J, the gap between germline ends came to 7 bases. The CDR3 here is CASSGGNYGYTF. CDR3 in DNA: TGTGCCAGCTCCGGCGGAAACTATGGCTACACCTTC.

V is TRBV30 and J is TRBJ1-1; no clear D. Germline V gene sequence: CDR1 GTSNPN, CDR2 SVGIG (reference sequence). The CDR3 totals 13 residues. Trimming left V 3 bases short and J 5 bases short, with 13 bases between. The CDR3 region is CAWRVGVQTEAFF. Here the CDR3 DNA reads TGTGCCTGGAGGGTCGGGGTACAGACTGAAGCTTTCTTT.

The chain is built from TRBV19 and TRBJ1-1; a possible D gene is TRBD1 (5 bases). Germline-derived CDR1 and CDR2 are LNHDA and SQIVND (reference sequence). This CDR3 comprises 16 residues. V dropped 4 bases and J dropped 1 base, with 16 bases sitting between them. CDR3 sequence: CASSKGWGDQNTEAFF. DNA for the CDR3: TGTGCCAGTAGTAAGGGTTGGGGGGATCAGAACACTGAAGCTTTCTTT.

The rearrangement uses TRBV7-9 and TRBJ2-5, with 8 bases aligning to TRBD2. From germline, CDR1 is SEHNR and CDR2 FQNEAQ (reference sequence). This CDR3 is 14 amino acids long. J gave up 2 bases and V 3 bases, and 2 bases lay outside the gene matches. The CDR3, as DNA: TGTGCCAGCAGCTTTCTAGCGGGTCAAGAGACCCAGTACTTC. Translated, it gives CASSFLAGQETQYF.

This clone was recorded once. The CDR3 region is CASTETEGYGYTF. The CDR3 DNA sequence: TGTGCCTCTACCGAAACCGAGGGCTATGGCTACACCTTC. This rearrangement joins TRBV30 to TRBJ1-2, with D unresolved. From germline, CDR1 is GTSNPN and CDR2 SVGIG (reference sequence). Trimming stripped 7 bases from V and 4 bases from J, with 16 bases between. The length of the CDR3 is 13 residues.

CDR3 sequence reads: CASSSRSGGPTDTQYF. In nucleotides, the CDR3 is TGTGCCAGCAGCTCCAGAAGCGGGGGGCCCACAGATACGCAGTATTTT. The rearrangement joins TRBV7-9 to TRBJ2-3; 9 bases are shared with TRBD2. Germline CDR1 SEHNR, CDR2 FQNEAQ (reference sequence). J gave up 2 bases and V 4 bases, and 7 bases lay outside the gene matches. This CDR3 region has 16 residues.

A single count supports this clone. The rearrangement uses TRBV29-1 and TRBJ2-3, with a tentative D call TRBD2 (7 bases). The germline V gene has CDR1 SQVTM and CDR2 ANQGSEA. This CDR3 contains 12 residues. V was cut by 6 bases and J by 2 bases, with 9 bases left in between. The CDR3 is CSVGGATDTQYF. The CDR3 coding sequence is TGCAGCGTAGGGGGGGCCACAGATACGCAGTATTTT.